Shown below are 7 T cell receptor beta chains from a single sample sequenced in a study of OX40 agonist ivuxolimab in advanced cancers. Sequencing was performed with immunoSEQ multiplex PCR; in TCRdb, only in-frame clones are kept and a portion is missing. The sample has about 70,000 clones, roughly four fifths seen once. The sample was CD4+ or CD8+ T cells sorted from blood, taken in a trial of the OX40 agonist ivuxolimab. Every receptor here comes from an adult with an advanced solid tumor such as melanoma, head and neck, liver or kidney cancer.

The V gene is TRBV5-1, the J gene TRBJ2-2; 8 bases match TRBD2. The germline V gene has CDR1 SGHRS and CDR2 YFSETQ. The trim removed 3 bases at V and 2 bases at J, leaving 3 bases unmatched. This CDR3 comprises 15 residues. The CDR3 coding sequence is TGCGCCAGCAGCTCGGGGGGGACCAACACCGGGGAGCTGTTTTTT. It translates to CASSSGGTNTGELFF.

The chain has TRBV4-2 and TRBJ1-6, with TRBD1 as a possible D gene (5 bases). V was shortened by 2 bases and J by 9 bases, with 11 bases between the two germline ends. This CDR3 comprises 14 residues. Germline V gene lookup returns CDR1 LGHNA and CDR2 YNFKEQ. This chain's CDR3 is CASSQNGGISPLHF. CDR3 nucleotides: TGTGCCAGCAGCCAAAATGGGGGTATTTCACCCCTCCACTTT.

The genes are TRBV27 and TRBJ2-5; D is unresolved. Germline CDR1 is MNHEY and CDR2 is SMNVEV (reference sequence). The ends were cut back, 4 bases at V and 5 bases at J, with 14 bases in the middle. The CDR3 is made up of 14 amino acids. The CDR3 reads CASSSTRFRETQYF. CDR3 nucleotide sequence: TGTGCCAGCAGTTCAACACGCTTTAGGGAGACCCAGTACTTC.

This CDR3 reads CASSQEVRDEQFF. The CDR3, as DNA: TGTGCCAGCAGCCAAGAAGTGCGTGATGAGCAGTTCTTC. The chain employs TRBV4-2 and TRBJ2-1; D is ambiguous. The length of the CDR3 is 13 residues. Germline values: CDR1 LGHNA, CDR2 YNFKEQ. The V end was cut by 0 bases, the J end by 8 bases, with 8 bases between.

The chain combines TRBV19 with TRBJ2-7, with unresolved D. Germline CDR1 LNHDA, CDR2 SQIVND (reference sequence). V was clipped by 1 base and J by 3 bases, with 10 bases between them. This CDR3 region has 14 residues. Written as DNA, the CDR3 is TGTGCCAGTAGTATAGCGGAGCCGTTCTACGAGCAGTACTTC. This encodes CASSIAEPFYEQYF.

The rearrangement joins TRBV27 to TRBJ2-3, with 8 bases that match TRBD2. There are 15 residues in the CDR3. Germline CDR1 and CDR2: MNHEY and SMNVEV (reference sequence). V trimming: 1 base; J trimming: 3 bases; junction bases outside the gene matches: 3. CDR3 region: CASSLWAGGTDTQYF. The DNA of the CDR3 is TGTGCCAGCAGTTTATGGGCGGGAGGAACAGATACGCAGTATTTT.

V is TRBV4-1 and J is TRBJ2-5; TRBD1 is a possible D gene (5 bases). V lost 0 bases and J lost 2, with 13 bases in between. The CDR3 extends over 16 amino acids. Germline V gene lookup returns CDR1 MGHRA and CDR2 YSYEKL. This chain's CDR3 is CASSQEGRALQETQYF. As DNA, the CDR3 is TGCGCCAGCAGCCAAGAAGGCAGGGCCTTACAAGAGACCCAGTACTTC.